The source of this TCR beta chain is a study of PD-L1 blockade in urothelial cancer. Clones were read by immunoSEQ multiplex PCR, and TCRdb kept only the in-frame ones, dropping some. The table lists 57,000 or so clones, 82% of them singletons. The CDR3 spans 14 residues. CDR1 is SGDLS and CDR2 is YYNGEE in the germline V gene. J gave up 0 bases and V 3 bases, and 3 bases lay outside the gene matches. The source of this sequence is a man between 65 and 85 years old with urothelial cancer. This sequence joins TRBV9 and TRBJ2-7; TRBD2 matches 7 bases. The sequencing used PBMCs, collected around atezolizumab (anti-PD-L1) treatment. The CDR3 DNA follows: TGTGCCAGCAGCGCCACTAGCGTCTCCTACGAGCAGTACTTC. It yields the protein CASSATSVSYEQYF.